This TCR beta chain was sequenced for a study of OX40 agonist ivuxolimab in advanced cancers. Of note for this clone: The antigen is not known.

Sequencing was performed with immunoSEQ multiplex PCR; in TCRdb, only in-frame clones are kept and a portion is missing. The sample comprises 78,000 or so clones, more than 85% of which are singletons, and about 0.42% rests with the top ten. Overall study findings and caveats: It was also the case that some nonresponders had low normalized T-cell clonal expansion. At 0.1 to 3.0 mg/kg, clonal expansion of CD4+ and CD8+ blood T cells had occurred by week 6. Expanded clones belonging to CD8+ T cells outnumbered, on average, those of CD4+. The specificity for antigen of the expanded peripheral T cells was not determined.

Germline V gene data show CDR1 as SGHAT and CDR2 as FQNNGV. CDR3 length: 15 residues. Trimming took 5 bases from V and 1 from J, leaving 9 bases between them. Sequenced material: CD4+ or CD8+ T cells sorted from blood, taken in a trial of the OX40 agonist ivuxolimab. The V gene is TRBV11-2, the J gene TRBJ2-6; possibly TRBD1 for D (6 bases). The source is an adult with an advanced solid tumor such as melanoma, head and neck, liver or kidney cancer. Here the CDR3 reads CASSQQGSGANVLTF. CDR3 sequence (DNA): TGTGCCAGCAGCCAGCAGGGGTCTGGGGCCAACGTCCTGACTTTC.